This TCR beta chain is from a study of OX40 agonist ivuxolimab in advanced cancers. The CDR3 covers 14 residues. V lost 7 bases to trimming and J lost 4 bases; unmatched junction nucleotides: 5. Germline-derived CDR1 and CDR2 are LNHDA and SQIVND (reference sequence). Clones were sequenced by immunoSEQ multiplex PCR, and TCRdb holds only the in-frame ones, with some missing. Among tens of thousands of clones listed, nearly 90% were seen once. This TCR was sampled from an adult with an advanced solid tumor such as melanoma, head and neck, liver or kidney cancer. The V and J genes are TRBV19 and TRBJ2-2; TRBD1 aligns across 8 bases. The starting material was CD4+ or CD8+ T cells sorted from blood, obtained in a trial of the OX40 agonist ivuxolimab. CDR3 protein: CASMDRAGTGELFF. CDR3 DNA: TGTGCCAGTATGGACAGGGCGGGCACCGGGGAGCTGTTTTTT.